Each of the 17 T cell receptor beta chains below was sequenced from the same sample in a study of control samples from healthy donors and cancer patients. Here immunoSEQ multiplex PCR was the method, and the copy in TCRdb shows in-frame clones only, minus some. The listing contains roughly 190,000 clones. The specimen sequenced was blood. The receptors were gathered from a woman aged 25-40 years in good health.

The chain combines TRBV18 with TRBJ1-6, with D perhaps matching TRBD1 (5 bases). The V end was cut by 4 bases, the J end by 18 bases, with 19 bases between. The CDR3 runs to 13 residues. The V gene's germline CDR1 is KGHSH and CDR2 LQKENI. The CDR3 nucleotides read TGTGCCAGCTCACGCGCCCCGGGGGAGGACAACCACTTT. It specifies CASSRAPGEDNHF.

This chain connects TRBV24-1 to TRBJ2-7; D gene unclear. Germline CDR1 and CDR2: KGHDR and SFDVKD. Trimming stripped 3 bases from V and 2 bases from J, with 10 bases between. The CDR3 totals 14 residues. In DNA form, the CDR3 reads TGTGCCACCAGTGATCAAGTTCCCCCCTACGAGCAGTACTTC. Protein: CATSDQVPPYEQYF.

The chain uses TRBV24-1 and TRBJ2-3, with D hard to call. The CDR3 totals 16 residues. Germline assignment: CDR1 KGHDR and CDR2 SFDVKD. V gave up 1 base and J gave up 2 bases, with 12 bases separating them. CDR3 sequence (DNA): TGTGCCACCAGTGATTTCTTCCCAGGAAACACAGATACGCAGTATTTT. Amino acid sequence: CATSDFFPGNTDTQYF.

The CDR3 sequence: CASSLSRGVGYGYTF. CDR3 bases: TGTGCCAGCAGCTTATCCCGGGGGGTAGGGTATGGCTACACCTTC. The V call is TRBV7-3, the J call TRBJ1-2; possible D gene TRBD1, 5 bases. There are 15 residues in the CDR3. V was clipped by 2 bases and J by 5 bases, with 15 bases between them. CDR1 SGHTA and CDR2 FQGTGA come from the germline V gene.

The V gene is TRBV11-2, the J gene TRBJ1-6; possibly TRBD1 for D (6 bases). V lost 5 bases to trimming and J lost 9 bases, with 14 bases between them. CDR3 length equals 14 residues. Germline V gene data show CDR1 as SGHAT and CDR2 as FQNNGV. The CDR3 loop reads CASSLVQGFSPLHF. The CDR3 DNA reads TGTGCCAGCAGCCTGGTACAGGGTTTTTCACCCCTCCACTTT. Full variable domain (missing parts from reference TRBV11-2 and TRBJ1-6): EAGVAQSPRYKIIEKRQSVAFWCNPISGHATLYWYQQILGQGPKLLIQFQNNGVVDDSQLPKDRFSAERLKGVDSTLKIQPAKLEDSAVYLCASSLVQGFSPLHFGNGTRLTVT.

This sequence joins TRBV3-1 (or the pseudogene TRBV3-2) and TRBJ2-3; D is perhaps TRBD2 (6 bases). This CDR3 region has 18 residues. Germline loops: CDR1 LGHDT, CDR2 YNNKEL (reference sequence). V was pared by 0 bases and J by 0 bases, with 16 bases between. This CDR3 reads CASSQESGSGISTDTQYF. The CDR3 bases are TGTGCCAGCAGCCAAGAGTCAGGTAGCGGAATAAGCACAGATACGCAGTATTTT.

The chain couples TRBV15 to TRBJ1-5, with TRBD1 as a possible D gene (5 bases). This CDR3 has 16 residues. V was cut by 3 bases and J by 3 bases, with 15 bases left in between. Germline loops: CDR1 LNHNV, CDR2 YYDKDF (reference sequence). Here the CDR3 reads CATSRGTVRSNQPQHF. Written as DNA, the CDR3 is TGTGCCACCAGCAGGGGGACTGTTCGTTCCAATCAGCCCCAGCATTTT.

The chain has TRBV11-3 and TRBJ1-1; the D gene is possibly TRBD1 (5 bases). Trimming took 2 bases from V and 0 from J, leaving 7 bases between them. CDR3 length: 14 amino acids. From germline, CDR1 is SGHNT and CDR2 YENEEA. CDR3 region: CASSLQGMNTEAFF. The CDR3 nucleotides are TGTGCCAGCAGCTTACAGGGAATGAACACTGAAGCTTTCTTT. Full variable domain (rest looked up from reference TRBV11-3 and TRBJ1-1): EAGVVQSPRYKIIEKKQPVAFWCNPISGHNTLYWYLQNLGQGPELLIRYENEEAVDDSQLPKDRFSAERLKGVDSTLKIQPAELGDSAVYLCASSLQGMNTEAFFGQGTRLTVV.

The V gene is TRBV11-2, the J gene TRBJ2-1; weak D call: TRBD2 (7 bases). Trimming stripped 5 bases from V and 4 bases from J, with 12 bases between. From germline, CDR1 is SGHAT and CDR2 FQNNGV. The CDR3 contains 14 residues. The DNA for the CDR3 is TGTGCCAGCAGCCCGGGGGGCGCGTACAATGAGCAGTTCTTC. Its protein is CASSPGGAYNEQFF.

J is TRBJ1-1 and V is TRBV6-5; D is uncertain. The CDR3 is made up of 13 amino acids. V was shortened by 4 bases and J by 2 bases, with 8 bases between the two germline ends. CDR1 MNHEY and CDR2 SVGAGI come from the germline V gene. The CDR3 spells CASSFLINTEAFF. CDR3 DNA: TGTGCCAGCAGTTTCTTGATCAACACTGAAGCTTTCTTT.

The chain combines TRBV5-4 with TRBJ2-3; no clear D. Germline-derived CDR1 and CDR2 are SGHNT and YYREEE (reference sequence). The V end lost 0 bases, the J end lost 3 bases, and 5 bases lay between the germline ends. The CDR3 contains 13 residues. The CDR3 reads CASSLAGTDTQYF. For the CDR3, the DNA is TGTGCCAGCAGCTTGGCCGGGACAGATACGCAGTATTTT.

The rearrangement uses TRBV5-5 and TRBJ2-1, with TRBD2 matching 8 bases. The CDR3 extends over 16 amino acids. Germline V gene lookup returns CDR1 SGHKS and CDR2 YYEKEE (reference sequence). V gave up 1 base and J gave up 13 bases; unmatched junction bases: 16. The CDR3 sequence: CASSLSAWERGIPQFF. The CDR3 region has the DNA TGTGCCAGCAGCTTGAGTGCGTGGGAGCGGGGGATTCCCCAGTTCTTC. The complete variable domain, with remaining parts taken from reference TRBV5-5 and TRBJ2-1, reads DAGVTQSPTHLIKTRGQQVTLRCSPISGHKSVSWYQQVLGQGPQFIFQYYEKEERGRGNFPDRFSARQFPNYSSELNVNALLLGDSALYLCASSLSAWERGIPQFFGPGTRLTVL.

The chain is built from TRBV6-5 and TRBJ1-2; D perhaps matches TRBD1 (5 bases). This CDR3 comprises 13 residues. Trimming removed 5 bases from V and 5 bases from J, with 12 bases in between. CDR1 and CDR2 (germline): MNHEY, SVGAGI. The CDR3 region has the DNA TGTGCCAGCAGTCCACGGGACCTTTATGGCTACACCTTC. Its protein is CASSPRDLYGYTF.

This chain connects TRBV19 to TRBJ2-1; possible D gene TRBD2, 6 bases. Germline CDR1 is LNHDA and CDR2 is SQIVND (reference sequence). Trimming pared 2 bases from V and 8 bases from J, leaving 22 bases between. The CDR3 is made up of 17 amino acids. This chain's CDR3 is CASSIQAGSGQIDEQFF. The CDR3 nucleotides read TGTGCCAGTAGTATACAGGCGGGGTCGGGGCAGATCGATGAGCAGTTCTTC.

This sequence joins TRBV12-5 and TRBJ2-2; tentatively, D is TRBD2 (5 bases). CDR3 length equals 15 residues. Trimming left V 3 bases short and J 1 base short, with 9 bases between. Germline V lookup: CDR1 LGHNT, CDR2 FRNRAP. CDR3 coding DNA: TGTGCTAGTGGTTTAGATGCGGGGAACACCGGGGAGCTGTTTTTT. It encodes CASGLDAGNTGELFF.

CDR3 DNA sequence: TGTGCCACCAGTGACCCGACAACCCCCGGGGAGCTGTTTTTT. This translates into CATSDPTTPGELFF. The rearrangement links TRBV24-1 to TRBJ2-2; no clear D gene. Trimming took 4 bases from V and 6 from J, leaving 11 bases between them. Germline CDR1 and CDR2: KGHDR and SFDVKD. The CDR3 extends over 14 amino acids.

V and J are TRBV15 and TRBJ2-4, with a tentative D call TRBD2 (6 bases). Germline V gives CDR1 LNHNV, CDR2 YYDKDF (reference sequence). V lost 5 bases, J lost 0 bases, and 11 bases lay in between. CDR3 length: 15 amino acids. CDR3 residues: CATSPGTLAKNIQYF. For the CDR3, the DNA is TGTGCCACCAGCCCGGGGACTCTAGCCAAAAACATTCAGTACTTC.